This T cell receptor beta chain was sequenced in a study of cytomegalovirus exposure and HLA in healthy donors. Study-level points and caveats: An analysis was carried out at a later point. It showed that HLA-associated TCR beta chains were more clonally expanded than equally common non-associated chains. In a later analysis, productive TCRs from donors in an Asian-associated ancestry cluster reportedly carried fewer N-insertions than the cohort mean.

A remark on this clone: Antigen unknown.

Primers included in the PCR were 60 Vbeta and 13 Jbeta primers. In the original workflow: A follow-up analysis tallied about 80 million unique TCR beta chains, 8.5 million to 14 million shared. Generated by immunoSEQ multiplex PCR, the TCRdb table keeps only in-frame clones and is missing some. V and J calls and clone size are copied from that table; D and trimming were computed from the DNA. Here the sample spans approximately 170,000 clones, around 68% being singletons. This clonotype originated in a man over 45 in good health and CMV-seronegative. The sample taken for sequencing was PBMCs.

CDR3 sequence: CASSFGLPVNEQFF. Written as DNA, the CDR3 is TGTGCCAGCAGCTTTGGCCTCCCTGTAAATGAGCAGTTCTTC. This chain uses TRBV7-9 with TRBJ2-1; D gene unclear. V lost 3 bases to trimming and J lost 7 bases, with 13 bases between them. Germline V lookup: CDR1 SEHNR, CDR2 FQNEAQ (reference sequence). The CDR3 loop spans 14 amino acids.